These 28 T cell receptor beta chains were all obtained from the same sample, sequenced in a study of blood T cell repertoires in COVID-19. Produced via immunoSEQ multiplex PCR; TCRdb's table is partial and in-frame only. Of hundreds of thousands of clones in the sample, just over 85% were seen once. The sample comprised peripheral blood. The receptors derive from a woman aged 25 to 39 with active or convalescent COVID-19.

The rearrangement joins TRBV4-1 to TRBJ2-7; 11 bases agree with TRBD2. Germline V gene sequence: CDR1 MGHRA, CDR2 YSYEKL. This CDR3 contains 15 residues. With V trimmed by 4 bases and J by 2 bases, 4 bases remained unmatched. The CDR3 DNA sequence: TGCGCCAGCAGCCCCGGGACTAGCGGACCCTACGAGCAGTACTTC. Its translation: CASSPGTSGPYEQYF.

This clone has just one count. V gene TRBV4-1 combines with J gene TRBJ1-5, with 7 bases lining up with TRBD1. This CDR3 spans 14 amino acids. The V gene's germline CDR1 is MGHRA and CDR2 YSYEKL. With V trimmed by 0 bases and J by 7 bases, 3 bases remained unmatched. The CDR3 reads CASSQDSRGQPQHF. The CDR3 nucleotides read TGCGCCAGCAGCCAAGATAGCAGGGGGCAGCCCCAGCATTTT.

This chain links TRBV6-5 with TRBJ1-2; the match to TRBD1 covers 7 bases. Germline loops: CDR1 MNHEY, CDR2 SVGAGI. V was clipped by 6 bases and J by 4 bases; unmatched bases: 8. The CDR3 contains 14 residues. CDR3 sequence (DNA): TGTGCCAGCAGCCCCCTCCGGGACAGCTATGGCTACACCTTC. Its translation: CASSPLRDSYGYTF.

This clone was seen only once. The rearrangement joins TRBV2 to TRBJ2-1, with 15 bases fitting TRBD2. The V gene's germline CDR1 is SNHLY and CDR2 FYNNEI. J gave up 10 bases and V 6 bases, and 13 bases lay outside the gene matches. This CDR3 has 17 amino acids. The CDR3 sequence is CASSLRGLAGGLEEQFF. CDR3 DNA: TGTGCCAGCAGCCTGCGCGGACTAGCGGGGGGGCTTGAGGAGCAGTTCTTC.

About this clone itself: The sample contains more than one DNA sequence encoding this CDR3. The chain joins TRBV18 to TRBJ2-5, with D unclear. There are 12 residues in the CDR3. V lost 0 bases to trimming and J lost 5 bases, with 4 bases between them. The V gene's germline CDR1 is KGHSH and CDR2 LQKENI. The CDR3 sequence is CASSPPRETQYF. In DNA, the CDR3 is TGTGCCAGCTCACCACCGCGGGAGACCCAGTACTTC.

J is TRBJ2-1 and V is TRBV5-6; 9 bases are shared with TRBD2. CDR3 length: 15 residues. CDR1 and CDR2 (germline): SGHDT, YYEEEE. The J segment lost 5 bases and the V segment lost 0 bases, leaving 3 bases of the junction unmatched. CDR3: CASSLVRGGDNEQFF. CDR3 DNA: TGTGCCAGCAGCTTGGTTCGCGGGGGGGACAATGAGCAGTTCTTC.

In DNA form, the CDR3 reads TGTGCCAGCACAGGGAACTATGGCTACACCTTC. Amino acid sequence: CASTGNYGYTF. The rearrangement uses TRBV5-4 and TRBJ1-2; a possible D gene is TRBD1 (5 bases). CDR1 is SGHNT, CDR2 YYREEE, per germline (reference sequence). This CDR3 contains 11 residues. Trimming removed 6 bases from V and 2 bases from J, with 5 bases in between.

On this clone: Other nucleotide sequences from this sample produce the same CDR3. The CDR3 DNA is TGTGCCAGCAGTTTCAGGGGGTCGAATTCACCCCTCCACTTT. Its translation: CASSFRGSNSPLHF. The chain uses TRBV27 and TRBJ1-6; 7 bases map to TRBD1. This CDR3 has 14 amino acids. Germline CDR1 and CDR2: MNHEY and SMNVEV (reference sequence). V dropped 3 bases and J dropped 7; count of bases not matched to a gene: 3.

The CDR3 here is CASSYRGQNEQFF. The CDR3 nucleotides read TGTGCCAGCAGTTACAGAGGACAGAATGAGCAGTTCTTC. This chain uses TRBV6-6 with TRBJ2-1; D perhaps matches TRBD1 (6 bases). V shed 2 bases and J shed 7 bases, with 9 bases lying between them. Germline lookup yields CDR1 MNHNY and CDR2 SVGAGI (reference sequence). This CDR3 spans 13 amino acids.

The chain links TRBV7-9 to TRBJ1-6; 9 bases agree with TRBD1. The V gene end was trimmed by 2 bases and the J gene end by 7 bases; junction bases not matched to a gene: 3. CDR3 length: 15 amino acids. Germline CDR1 reads SEHNR; CDR2 reads FQNEAQ (reference sequence). CDR3 sequence: CASSLRDRENSPLHF. Here the CDR3 DNA reads TGTGCCAGCAGCTTAAGGGACAGGGAGAATTCACCCCTCCACTTT.

The chain carries TRBV7-2 and TRBJ2-7; the match to TRBD2 covers 14 bases. Unmatched junction bases numbered 7, after V lost 3 bases and J lost 6 bases. Germline loops: CDR1 SGHTA, CDR2 FQGNSA. This CDR3 contains 16 residues. The CDR3 coding sequence is TGTGCCAGCAGCTTCCTGCGACTAGCGGGGGGGGGCGAGCAGTACTTC. Translated, it gives CASSFLRLAGGGEQYF.

The genes are TRBV5-4 and TRBJ2-6; D is possibly TRBD1 (5 bases). Germline CDR1 reads SGHNT; CDR2 reads YYREEE (reference sequence). The CDR3 runs 17 residues. V was pared by 0 bases and J by 2 bases, with 12 bases between. The CDR3 region is CASSLGMGLAGANVLTF. The DNA of the CDR3 is TGTGCCAGCAGCTTGGGGATGGGGCTAGCTGGGGCCAACGTCCTGACTTTC.

The chain joins TRBV30 to TRBJ1-6, with D maybe TRBD1 (5 bases). Germline CDR1 reads GTSNPN; CDR2 reads SVGIG (reference sequence). The CDR3 is 15 residues long. With 4 bases removed from V and 0 bases from J, the gap between germline ends came to 10 bases. CDR3 nucleotides: TGTGCCTGGAAGCAGGGTAGCTCCTATAATTCACCCCTCCACTTT. Its protein is CAWKQGSSYNSPLHF.

J is TRBJ2-2 and V is TRBV13; 14 bases align to TRBD2. Germline V CDR1 and CDR2: PRHDT, FYEKMQ (reference sequence). V lost 8 bases and J lost 3; bases outside the gene matches: 8. CDR3 length: 17 amino acids. This CDR3 is CASPATSGGADTGELFF. In DNA, the CDR3 is TGTGCCAGCCCCGCGACTAGCGGGGGGGCTGACACCGGGGAGCTGTTTTTT.

The chain joins TRBV5-1 to TRBJ2-2, with D tentatively TRBD1 (6 bases). Germline CDR1 reads SGHRS; CDR2 reads YFSETQ. The CDR3 contains 14 residues. Trimming took 4 bases from V and 3 from J, leaving 10 bases between them. CDR3 nucleotides: TGCGCCAGCAGCCACAGGGCGGACACCGGGGAGCTGTTTTTT. Amino acid sequence: CASSHRADTGELFF.

This chain links TRBV6-1 with TRBJ1-1; D gene ambiguous. The germline gives CDR1 MNHNS, CDR2 SASEGT. The CDR3 is 15 amino acids. The ends were cut back, 1 base at V and 2 bases at J, with 11 bases in the middle. CDR3 loop: CASSEVIQFNTEAFF. CDR3 nucleotides: TGTGCCAGCAGTGAAGTAATACAGTTTAACACTGAAGCTTTCTTT.

This clone was found once. The V call is TRBV11-2, the J call TRBJ2-7; 11 bases are a match to TRBD1. Germline V lookup: CDR1 SGHAT, CDR2 FQNNGV. The CDR3 is made up of 17 amino acids. With 3 bases clipped from V and 3 bases from J, the junction kept 10 bases outside the gene matches. The CDR3 is CASSFDNWGQGDYEQYF. CDR3 DNA: TGTGCCAGCAGCTTCGACAATTGGGGACAGGGGGACTACGAGCAGTACTTC. The whole variable domain, filled in from reference TRBV11-2 and TRBJ2-7, reads EAGVAQSPRYKIIEKRQSVAFWCNPISGHATLYWYQQILGQGPKLLIQFQNNGVVDDSQLPKDRFSAERLKGVDSTLKIQPAKLEDSAVYLCASSFDNWGQGDYEQYFGPGTRLTVT.

This sequence joins TRBV9 and TRBJ2-1, with 8 bases matching TRBD2. The CDR3 spans 17 residues. Germline V gene data show CDR1 as SGDLS and CDR2 as YYNGEE. J lost 2 bases, V lost 0 bases, and 7 bases had no gene match. The CDR3 region is CASSVDVGGRTYNEQFF. The CDR3 DNA reads TGTGCCAGCAGCGTAGACGTAGGCGGGAGGACCTACAATGAGCAGTTCTTC.

This clone is a singleton in its sample. The gene calls are TRBV10-3 and TRBJ1-6; unclear D gene. From germline, CDR1 is ENHRY and CDR2 SYGVKD. V shed 11 bases and J shed 0 bases, with 14 bases lying between them. This CDR3 comprises 15 residues. CDR3 DNA: TGTGCCCAGAGACCTCGGAGCTCCTATAATTCACCCCTCCACTTT. This codes for CAQRPRSSYNSPLHF.

The table lists this clone with a few counts. This chain connects TRBV18 to TRBJ2-1, with TRBD1 matching over 9 bases. CDR3 length: 15 residues. Germline-derived CDR1 and CDR2 are KGHSH and LQKENI. After removal of 3 bases from V and 8 bases from J, the junction contained 8 bases not matched to a gene. The CDR3 DNA sequence: TGTGCCAGCTCACCGCAACAGGGGGCAAGGGATGAGCAGTTCTTC. Residues: CASSPQQGARDEQFF. Using reference TRBV18 and TRBJ2-1 for the parts outside the CDR3, the full variable domain is NAGVMQNPRHLVRRRGQEARLRCSPMKGHSHVYWYRQLPEEGLKFMVYLQKENIIDESGMPKERFSAEFPKEGPSILRIQQVVRGDSAAYFCASSPQQGARDEQFFGPGTRLTVL.

This chain connects TRBV6-5 to TRBJ1-5; TRBD1 might be the D (6 bases). This CDR3 is 13 amino acids long. Between the trimmed V and J ends, which lost 8 bases and 6 bases, there was a span of 14 bases. Germline-derived CDR1 and CDR2 are MNHEY and SVGAGI. The CDR3 region has the DNA TGTGCCAGCCGGGGGGCAGGCCTTCAGCCCCAGCATTTT. Its translation: CASRGAGLQPQHF.

This chain connects TRBV27 to TRBJ1-4; D might be TRBD1 (5 bases). Germline-derived CDR1 and CDR2 are MNHEY and SMNVEV (reference sequence). V dropped 6 bases and J dropped 5 bases, with 16 bases sitting between them. CDR3 size: 15 residues. The CDR3 spells CASRGWGSRNEKLFF. The CDR3 DNA is TGTGCCAGCAGAGGATGGGGCAGCCGGAATGAAAAACTGTTTTTT.

The chain uses TRBV6-5 and TRBJ2-7; 9 bases are a match to TRBD2. The CDR3 extends over 15 amino acids. The V segment lost 2 bases and the J segment 4 bases; nucleotides outside the gene matches: 6. The germline V gene has CDR1 MNHEY and CDR2 SVGAGI. This chain's CDR3 is CASSYDSGSLYEQYF. The DNA for the CDR3 is TGTGCCAGCAGTTACGATAGCGGGAGTCTTTACGAGCAGTACTTC.

This sequence joins TRBV7-8 and TRBJ2-2; TRBD2 aligns across 7 bases. This CDR3 spans 18 amino acids. J was trimmed by 2 bases and V by 0 bases; bases with no gene match: 9. The germline gives CDR1 SGHVS, CDR2 FQNEAQ. The chain's CDR3 is CASSLAFFAGDNTGELFF. The CDR3 DNA reads TGTGCCAGCAGCTTAGCGTTTTTCGCGGGAGATAACACCGGGGAGCTGTTTTTT.

The V and J genes are TRBV18 and TRBJ2-1, with TRBD2 matching over 8 bases. Per the germline V gene, CDR1 is KGHSH and CDR2 is LQKENI. This CDR3 spans 17 amino acids. V dropped 4 bases and J dropped 7; count of bases not matched to a gene: 15. The CDR3 sequence: CASSLGRPAGGVNEQFF. The CDR3, as DNA: TGTGCCAGCTCACTTGGCCGGCCGGCGGGAGGAGTTAATGAGCAGTTCTTC.

The chain carries TRBV2 and TRBJ1-1; 7 bases map to TRBD1. The CDR3 length is 15 residues. Germline V lookup: CDR1 SNHLY, CDR2 FYNNEI. The V segment lost 7 bases and the J segment 0 bases; nucleotides outside the gene matches: 8. CDR3 nucleotide sequence: TGTGCCAGCACGGGACAGCTAAGAATGAACACTGAAGCTTTCTTT. As protein: CASTGQLRMNTEAFF. Full variable domain (missing parts from reference TRBV2 and TRBJ1-1): EPEVTQTPSHQVTQMGQEVILRCVPISNHLYFYWYRQILGQKVEFLVSFYNNEISEKSEIFDDQFSVERPDGSNFTLKIRSTKLEDSAMYFCASTGQLRMNTEAFFGQGTRLTVV.

J is TRBJ1-5 and V is TRBV18, with D possibly matching TRBD1 (6 bases). V was shortened by 1 base and J by 2 bases, with 9 bases between the two germline ends. The CDR3 extends over 15 amino acids. The V gene's germline CDR1 is KGHSH and CDR2 LQKENI. The CDR3 protein is CASSPRGGGNQPQHF. In DNA form, the CDR3 reads TGTGCCAGCTCACCACGAGGGGGGGGCAATCAGCCCCAGCATTTT.

The rearrangement joins TRBV11-2 to TRBJ2-7; the match to TRBD2 covers 7 bases. J was trimmed by 5 bases and V by 5 bases; bases with no gene match: 3. This CDR3 is 12 amino acids long. Germline lookup yields CDR1 SGHAT and CDR2 FQNNGV. CDR3: CASSPGGDEQYF. The CDR3 DNA reads as TGTGCCAGCAGCCCTGGGGGGGACGAGCAGTACTTC.